These 18 T cell receptor beta chains share one sample of origin, sequenced in a study of blood T cell repertoires in COVID-19. Generated by immunoSEQ multiplex PCR, the TCRdb table keeps only in-frame clones and is missing some. Of roughly 330,000 clones in the sample, 88% were seen once. Sequencing was done on a sample of PBMCs or T cells enriched from blood (not recorded which). The receptor set was obtained from a man between 25 and 39 years old who had recovered from COVID-19.

This clone was picked up one time. This chain links TRBV19 with TRBJ2-5; 7 bases are shared with TRBD1. CDR3 length equals 14 residues. Germline V gene lookup returns CDR1 LNHDA and CDR2 SQIVND (reference sequence). Unmatched junction bases numbered 10, after V lost 6 bases and J lost 6 bases. As DNA, the CDR3 is TGTGCCAGTAGCCCAGGGGGAATCGGCCAGACCCAGTACTTC. It translates to CASSPGGIGQTQYF.

The rearrangement joins TRBV7-9 to TRBJ1-6; TRBD1 aligns across 7 bases. The CDR3 contains 15 residues. After removal of 3 bases from V and 4 bases from J, the junction contained 3 bases not matched to a gene. Germline loops: CDR1 SEHNR, CDR2 FQNEAQ (reference sequence). The CDR3 loop is CASSFTGQYNSPLHF. DNA of the CDR3: TGTGCCAGCAGCTTCACGGGACAGTATAATTCACCCCTCCACTTT.

The rearrangement joins TRBV7-8 to TRBJ2-7; D uncertain. This CDR3 spans 12 amino acids. With 0 bases removed from V and 2 bases from J, the gap between germline ends came to 2 bases. The V gene's germline CDR1 is SGHVS and CDR2 FQNEAQ. The CDR3 DNA follows: TGTGCCAGCAGCTTAGCCACCTACGAGCAGTACTTC. Protein: CASSLATYEQYF.

J is TRBJ2-5 and V is TRBV18; no firm D call. The germline V and J ends were trimmed by 6 bases and 4 bases, with 6 bases remaining between them. Germline V gene lookup returns CDR1 KGHSH and CDR2 LQKENI. This CDR3 region has 11 residues. In DNA form, the CDR3 reads TGTGCCAGCTCCCTCGGAGAGACCCAGTACTTC. This gives the protein CASSLGETQYF.

The chain joins TRBV6-1 to TRBJ1-4; possibly TRBD1 for D (5 bases). This CDR3 contains 16 residues. Germline V gene lookup returns CDR1 MNHNS and CDR2 SASEGT. Trimming stripped 2 bases from V and 4 bases from J, with 14 bases between. The CDR3 nucleotides are TGTGCCAGCAGTGAAAGGCGTGGCAGGGTTAATGAAAAACTGTTTTTT. Its protein product is CASSERRGRVNEKLFF.

CDR3: CASSIDRDYGYTF. The CDR3 nucleotides read TGTGCCAGTAGTATAGATCGGGACTATGGCTACACCTTC. This chain links TRBV19 with TRBJ1-2, with D unresolved. Trimming left V 0 bases short and J 3 bases short, with 5 bases between. Germline assignment: CDR1 LNHDA and CDR2 SQIVND (reference sequence). The CDR3 covers 13 residues. Complete variable domain (other parts from reference TRBV19 and TRBJ1-2): DGGITQSPKYLFRKEGQNVTLSCEQNLNHDAMYWYRQDPGQGLRLIYYSQIVNDFQKGDIAEGYSVSREKKESFPLTVTSAQKNPTAFYLCASSIDRDYGYTFGSGTRLTVV.

The V and J genes are TRBV5-1 and TRBJ2-3; 10 bases are shared with TRBD1. The CDR3 is 15 residues long. After removal of 4 bases from V and 5 bases from J, the junction contained 7 bases not matched to a gene. CDR1 and CDR2 from the germline V gene are SGHRS and YFSETQ. CDR3: CASSPGQGGEDTQYF. DNA for the CDR3: TGCGCCAGCAGCCCAGGACAGGGGGGGGAAGATACGCAGTATTTT.

This chain connects TRBV5-1 to TRBJ1-3; a weak D match, TRBD1 (6 bases). The V gene lost 5 bases and the J gene lost 1 base, with 10 bases spanning the gap. This CDR3 spans 14 amino acids. Per germline, CDR1 SGHRS and CDR2 YFSETQ. The CDR3 here is CASRLDSSGNTIYF. The CDR3 nucleotides are TGCGCCAGCAGACTGGACAGTTCTGGAAACACCATATATTTT.

This chain links TRBV10-2 with TRBJ2-7, with TRBD2 matching over 10 bases. After removal of 0 bases from V and 4 bases from J, the junction contained 3 bases not matched to a gene. Germline lookup yields CDR1 WSHSY and CDR2 SAAADI. The CDR3 contains 15 residues. As DNA, the CDR3 is TGCGCCAGCAGTGAGTCGACAGCGGGGGGGTACGAGCAGTACTTC. It specifies CASSESTAGGYEQYF.

The V gene is TRBV19, the J gene TRBJ2-5; 8 bases are a match to TRBD1. Germline CDR1 LNHDA, CDR2 SQIVND (reference sequence). The J segment lost 9 bases and the V segment lost 7 bases, leaving 13 bases of the junction unmatched. There are 14 residues in the CDR3. CDR3 DNA sequence: TGTGCCAGTAAGCCGACAGGGGCGCTCCGGTCCCAGTACTTC. It specifies CASKPTGALRSQYF.

In the case of this clone: Mismatch with germline at one junction end may stem from a read error. This chain uses TRBV6-5 with TRBJ2-1, with 13 bases matching TRBD2. This CDR3 has 13 residues. Per germline, CDR1 MNHEY and CDR2 SVGAGI. The CDR3 loop reads CASRKTSGGAPLF. In nucleotides, the CDR3 is TGTGCCAGCAGGAAAACTAGCGGGGGGGCTCCCCTCTTC.

The V gene is TRBV18, the J gene TRBJ2-7, with 8 positions matching TRBD1. After removal of 5 bases from V and 3 bases from J, the junction contained 6 bases not matched to a gene. Germline CDR1 KGHSH, CDR2 LQKENI. The CDR3 is 14 residues long. The CDR3 sequence: CASSGSGTGYEQYF. The DNA of the CDR3 is TGTGCCAGCTCAGGCTCCGGGACAGGCTACGAGCAGTACTTC.

V gene TRBV7-9 combines with J gene TRBJ2-7; 9 bases are shared with TRBD2. CDR3 length: 16 amino acids. The V gene's germline CDR1 is SEHNR and CDR2 FQNEAQ (reference sequence). The trim removed 1 base at V and 2 bases at J, leaving 6 bases unmatched. CDR3 loop: CASSLGASGDPYEQYF. CDR3 nucleotides: TGTGCCAGCAGCTTAGGGGCTAGCGGGGATCCCTACGAGCAGTACTTC.

The rearrangement joins TRBV6-1 to TRBJ1-2, with no clear D. The V gene's germline CDR1 is MNHNS and CDR2 SASEGT. There are 12 residues in the CDR3. V was trimmed by 2 bases and J by 5 bases, leaving 6 bases between them. The CDR3 here is CASSEMSYGYTF. The CDR3 DNA follows: TGTGCCAGCAGTGAAATGTCTTATGGCTACACCTTC.

V is TRBV11-2 and J is TRBJ2-1, with TRBD2 identical over 10 bases. V shed 1 base and J 6 bases; nucleotides not matched to a gene: 6. Germline CDR1 reads SGHAT; CDR2 reads FQNNGV. The CDR3 is made up of 16 amino acids. DNA of the CDR3: TGTGCCAGCAGCTTAGGCCTAGCGGGGGCCAGCAATGAGCAGTTCTTC. Protein: CASSLGLAGASNEQFF. The whole variable domain, remainder taken from reference TRBV11-2 and TRBJ2-1, is EAGVAQSPRYKIIEKRQSVAFWCNPISGHATLYWYQQILGQGPKLLIQFQNNGVVDDSQLPKDRFSAERLKGVDSTLKIQPAKLEDSAVYLCASSLGLAGASNEQFFGPGTRLTVL.

This chain links TRBV19 with TRBJ1-2; D ambiguous. The CDR3 loop spans 15 amino acids. V was pared by 7 bases and J by 0 bases, with 15 bases between. Germline-derived CDR1 and CDR2 are LNHDA and SQIVND (reference sequence). In nucleotides, the CDR3 is TGTGCCAGTAAGGGCAGACTAGACCCTAACTATGGCTACACCTTC. Protein product: CASKGRLDPNYGYTF.

The V and J genes are TRBV20-1 and TRBJ2-5, with D perhaps matching TRBD2 (5 bases). CDR3 size: 11 residues. The germline V and J ends were trimmed by 6 bases and 5 bases, with 10 bases remaining between them. The germline CDR1 and CDR2 sequences are DFQATT and SNEGSKA (reference sequence). Here the CDR3 reads CSAGNGETQYF. Written as DNA, the CDR3 is TGCAGTGCCGGGAACGGGGAGACCCAGTACTTC.

This clone was recorded only once. The chain uses TRBV10-3 and TRBJ2-2, with 7 bases matching TRBD1. The V and J ends lost 3 bases and 6 bases, in that order; junction bases with no gene match: 4. CDR1 ENHRY and CDR2 SYGVKD come from the germline V gene. CDR3 size: 14 residues. The DNA of the CDR3 is TGTGCCATCAGTGAAGTAACAGGGGCCGGGGAGCTGTTTTTT. This encodes CAISEVTGAGELFF.